This TCR beta chain was sequenced during a study of T cell repertoires in cytomegalovirus infection (dated by TCRdb to the late 2010s). Regarding the study in general: Donor HLA type was relevant to the analysis, because carriage of CMV infection together with the matching HLA type was indicated by public TCR beta signatures.

Many counts were recorded for this clonotype. The target of this receptor is not known. Per-nucleotide qualities are absent, and no much larger clonotype sits a single base away. The investigation overall reported the following: In the ex vivo response, HLA-C-restricted CMV-specific TCR beta clonotypes were dominant, and in two of eight donors the single most frequent clonotype came from this HLA-C-restricted group. Carriers of CMV infection plus the relevant HLA type were discriminated by the cumulative frequency of public TCR beta family members in the study cohort and in an independent roughly 370-donor cohort.

Sequencing instrument: Illumina HiSeq 1500. TCRdb reprocessed the public reads (quality trimming at Q25 with fastp, clone calling with MiXCR) and kept in-frame beta chains. Every entry covers one CDR3 protein and lists the most common genes and DNA from its rows. The sample includes approximately 71,000 distinct CDR3 sequences, with 3% to 4% observed a single time. The ten most abundant clones make up approximately 20% of the sample. This TCR was sampled from a human donor in good health (CMV status not recorded). Some clones in this sample may be carry-over from other donors' samples. The specimen sequenced was PBMCs.

The CDR3 loop reads CASSLDRPGIHTEAFF. The sequenced DNA is TGTGCCAGCAGCTTAGATCGACCCGGGATACACACTGAAGCTTTCTTT. The rearranged segments are TRBV7-2 and TRBJ1-1; the D gene is not confidently resolved. The CDR3 measures 16 amino acids from cysteine to phenylalanine. The DNA shown is the 48-base CDR3, in frame from base 1. Taken from the germline V gene, the CDR1 and CDR2 loops are SGHTA and FQGNSA. V was cut back by 1 base and J by 3 bases, leaving a gap of 15 bases between them. The entire variable domain, with the stretches around the CDR3 drawn from the reference TRBV7-2 and TRBJ1-1 proteins, is GAGVSQSPSNKVTEKGKDVELRCDPISGHTALYWYRQSLGQGLEFLIYFQGNSAPDKSGLPSDRFSAERTGGSVSTLTIQRTQQEDSAVYLCASSLDRPGIHTEAFFGQGTRLTVV.